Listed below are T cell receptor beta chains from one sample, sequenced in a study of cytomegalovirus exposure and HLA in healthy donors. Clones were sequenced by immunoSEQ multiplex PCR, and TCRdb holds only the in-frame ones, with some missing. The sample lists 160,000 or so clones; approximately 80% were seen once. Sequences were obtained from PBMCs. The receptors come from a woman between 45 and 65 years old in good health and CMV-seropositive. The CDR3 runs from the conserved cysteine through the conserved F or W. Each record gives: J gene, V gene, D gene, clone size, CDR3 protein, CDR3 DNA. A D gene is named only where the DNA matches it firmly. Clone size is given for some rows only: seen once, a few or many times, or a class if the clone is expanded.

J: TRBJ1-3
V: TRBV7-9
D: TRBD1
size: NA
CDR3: CAWTGQGNTIYF
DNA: TGTGCCTGGACAGGGCAGGGGAACACCATATATTTT

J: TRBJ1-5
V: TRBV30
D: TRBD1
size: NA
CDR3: CAWSVGQGNQPQHF
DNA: TGTGCCTGGAGTGTAGGACAGGGTAATCAGCCCCAGCATTTT

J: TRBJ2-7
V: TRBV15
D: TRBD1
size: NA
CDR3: CATSSRDRPYEQYF
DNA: TGTGCCACCAGCAGCCGGGACAGACCTTACGAGCAGTACTTC

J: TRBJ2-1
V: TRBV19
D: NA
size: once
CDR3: CASSTGTNYNEQFF
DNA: TGTGCCAGTAGTACCGGGACAAATTACAATGAGCAGTTCTTC

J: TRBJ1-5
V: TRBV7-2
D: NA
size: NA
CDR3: CASSLAGGNQPQHF
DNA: TGTGCCAGCAGCTTAGCGGGGGGGAATCAGCCCCAGCATTTT

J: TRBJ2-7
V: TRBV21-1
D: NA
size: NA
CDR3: CASLRTGGLVSYEQYF
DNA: TGTGCCAGTCTAAGGACAGGGGGCTTGGTCTCCTACGAGCAGTACTTC

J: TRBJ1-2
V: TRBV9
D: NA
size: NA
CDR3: CASSSRVLSNYGYTF
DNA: TGTGCCAGCAGCTCGCGGGTCCTGTCGAACTATGGCTACACCTTC

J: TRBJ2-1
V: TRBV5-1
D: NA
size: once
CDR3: CASTRDILSSYNEQFF
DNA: TGCGCCAGCACCCGGGACATCTTGAGCTCCTACAATGAGCAGTTCTTC

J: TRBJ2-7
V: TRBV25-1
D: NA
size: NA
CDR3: CASSVSRGSSYEQYF
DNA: TGTGCCAGCAGTGTCTCGCGGGGTAGCTCCTACGAGCAGTACTTC

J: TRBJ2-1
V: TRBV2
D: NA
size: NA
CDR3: CASSGVVIEQFF
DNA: TGTGCCAGCAGTGGTGTTGTAATCGAGCAGTTCTTC

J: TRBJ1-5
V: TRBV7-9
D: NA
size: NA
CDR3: CASSPAGGGAQHF
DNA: TGTGCCAGCAGCCCGGCCGGGGGGGGTGCCCAGCATTTT

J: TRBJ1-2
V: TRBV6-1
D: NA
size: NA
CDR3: CASTRELGNYGYTF
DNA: TGTGCCAGCACGAGGGAGTTAGGGAACTATGGCTACACCTTC

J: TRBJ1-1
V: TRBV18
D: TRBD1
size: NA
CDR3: CASLGGTGERNTEAFF
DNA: TGTGCCAGCCTAGGGGGGACAGGGGAGAGGAACACTGAAGCTTTCTTT

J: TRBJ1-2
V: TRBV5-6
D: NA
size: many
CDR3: CASTSIRGNYGYTF
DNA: TGTGCCAGCACCTCAATCCGGGGAAACTATGGCTACACCTTC

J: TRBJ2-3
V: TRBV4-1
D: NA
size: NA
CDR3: CASSPSGLGGGTDTQYF
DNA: TGCGCCAGCAGCCCCTCGGGTCTTGGCGGGGGCACAGATACGCAGTATTTT

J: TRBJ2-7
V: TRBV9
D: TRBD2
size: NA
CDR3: CASSARAAGGPYEQYF
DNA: TGTGCCAGCAGCGCCCGTGCCGCGGGGGGGCCTTACGAGCAGTACTTC

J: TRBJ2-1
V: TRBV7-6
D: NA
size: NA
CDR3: CASSLATRGTGEQFF
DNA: TGTGCCAGCAGCTTGGCGACGAGAGGGACTGGGGAGCAGTTCTTC

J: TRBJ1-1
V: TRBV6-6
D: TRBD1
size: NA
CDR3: CASSYSGTGREAFF
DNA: TGTGCCAGCAGTTACTCTGGGACAGGGAGGGAAGCTTTCTTT

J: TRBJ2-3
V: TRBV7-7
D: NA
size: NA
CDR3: CASSLAEVLNTQYF
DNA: TGTGCTAGCAGCTTAGCGGAGGTCCTTAATACGCAGTATTTT

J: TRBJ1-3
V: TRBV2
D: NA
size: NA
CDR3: CASRVWGLGGNTIYF
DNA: TGTGCCAGCAGGGTGTGGGGGCTCGGCGGAAACACCATATATTTT

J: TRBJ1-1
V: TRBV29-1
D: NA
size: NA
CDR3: CSVEGLEAFF
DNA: TGCAGCGTTGAAGGGCTTGAAGCTTTCTTT

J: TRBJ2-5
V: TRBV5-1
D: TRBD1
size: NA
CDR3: CASSSIQGAQGRETQYF
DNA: TGCGCCAGCAGCTCCATACAGGGGGCGCAGGGGCGAGAGACCCAGTACTTC

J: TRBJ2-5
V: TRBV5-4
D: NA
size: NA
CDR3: CASSLAGGQLQETQYF
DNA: TGTGCCAGCAGCTTGGCGGGGGGACAACTCCAAGAGACCCAGTACTTC

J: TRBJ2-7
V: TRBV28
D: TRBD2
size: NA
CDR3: CASSLQGLGEQYF
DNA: TGTGCCAGCAGCCTACAGGGACTAGGAGAGCAGTACTTC

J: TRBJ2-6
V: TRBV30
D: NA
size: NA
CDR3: CAWSRPGISGANVLTF
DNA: TGTGCCTGGAGCCGGCCAGGGATCTCTGGGGCCAACGTCCTGACTTTC

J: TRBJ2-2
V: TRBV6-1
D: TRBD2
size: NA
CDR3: CASSDSGGVTGELFF
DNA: TGTGCCAGCAGTGACTCGGGGGGAGTCACCGGGGAGCTGTTTTTT

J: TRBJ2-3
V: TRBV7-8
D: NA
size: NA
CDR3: CASSLWGLTDTQYF
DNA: TGTGCCAGCAGCTTATGGGGACTCACAGATACGCAGTATTTT

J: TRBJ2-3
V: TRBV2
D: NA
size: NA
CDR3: CASSEARLNTDTQYF
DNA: TGTGCCAGCAGTGAAGCGCGTCTAAATACAGATACGCAGTATTTT

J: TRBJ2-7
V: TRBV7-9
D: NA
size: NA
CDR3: CASSLDGGADF
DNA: TGTGCCAGCAGCTTAGATGGAGGAGCCGACTTC

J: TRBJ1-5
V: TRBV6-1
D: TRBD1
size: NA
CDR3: CASNPTGGGNQPQHF
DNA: TGTGCCAGCAACCCGACAGGGGGCGGAAATCAGCCCCAGCATTTT

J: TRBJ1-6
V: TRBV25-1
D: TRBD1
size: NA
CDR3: CASTSSGTGFSPLHF
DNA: TGTGCCAGCACTAGCTCCGGGACAGGGTTTTCACCCCTCCACTTT

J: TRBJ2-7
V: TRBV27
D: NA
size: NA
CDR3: CASSLLLAGKTYEQYF
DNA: TGTGCCAGCAGTTTATTACTAGCTGGTAAGACCTACGAGCAGTACTTC

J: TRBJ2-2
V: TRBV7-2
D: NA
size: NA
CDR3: CASSLQVNTGELFF
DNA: TGTGCCAGCAGCCTACAGGTGAACACCGGGGAGCTGTTTTTT

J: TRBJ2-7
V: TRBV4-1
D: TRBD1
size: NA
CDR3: CASKPGQGSHEQYF
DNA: TGCGCCAGCAAACCGGGACAGGGTTCCCACGAGCAGTACTTC

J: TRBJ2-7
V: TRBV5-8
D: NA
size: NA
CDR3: CASSFRGNRAYEQYF
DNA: TGTGCCAGCAGCTTCCGGGGTAACAGGGCCTACGAGCAGTACTTC

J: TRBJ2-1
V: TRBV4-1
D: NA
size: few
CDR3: CASSQISPAKVNEQFF
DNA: TGCGCCAGCAGCCAAATCTCCCCAGCGAAGGTCAATGAGCAGTTCTTC

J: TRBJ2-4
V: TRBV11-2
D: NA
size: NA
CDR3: CASSLGDSGLNIQYF
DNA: TGTGCCAGCAGCTTAGGGGATTCGGGGTTAAACATTCAGTACTTC

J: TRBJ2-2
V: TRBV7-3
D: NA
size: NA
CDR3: CASGTGGTGELFF
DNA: TGTGCCAGCGGAACAGGTGGCACCGGGGAGCTGTTTTTT

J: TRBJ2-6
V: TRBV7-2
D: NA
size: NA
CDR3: CASSLPGESGANVLTF
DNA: TGTGCCAGCAGCTTACCAGGGGAGTCTGGGGCCAACGTCCTGACTTTC

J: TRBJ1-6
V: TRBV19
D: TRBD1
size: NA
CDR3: CASSMALGQGSGPSPLHF
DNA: TGTGCCAGTAGTATGGCGCTGGGACAGGGGTCGGGGCCTTCACCCCTCCACTTT

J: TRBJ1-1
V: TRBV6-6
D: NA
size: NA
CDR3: CASSYSLDGTEAFF
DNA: TGTGCCAGCAGTTACTCCCTAGATGGCACTGAAGCTTTCTTT

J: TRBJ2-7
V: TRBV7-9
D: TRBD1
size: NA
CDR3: CASSARDRVIEQYF
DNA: TGTGCCAGCAGCGCTAGGGACAGGGTGATCGAGCAGTACTTC

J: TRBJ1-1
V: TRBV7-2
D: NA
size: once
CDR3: CASSLAYQEAFF
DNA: TGTGCCAGCAGCTTAGCGTACCAGGAAGCTTTCTTT

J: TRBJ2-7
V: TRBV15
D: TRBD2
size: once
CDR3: CATSRDGGRDEQYF
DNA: TGTGCCACCAGCAGAGATGGGGGGAGGGACGAGCAGTACTTC

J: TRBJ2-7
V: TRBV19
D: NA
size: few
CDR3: CASSGAGFPYEQYF
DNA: TGTGCCAGTAGTGGGGCAGGGTTCCCCTACGAGCAGTACTTC